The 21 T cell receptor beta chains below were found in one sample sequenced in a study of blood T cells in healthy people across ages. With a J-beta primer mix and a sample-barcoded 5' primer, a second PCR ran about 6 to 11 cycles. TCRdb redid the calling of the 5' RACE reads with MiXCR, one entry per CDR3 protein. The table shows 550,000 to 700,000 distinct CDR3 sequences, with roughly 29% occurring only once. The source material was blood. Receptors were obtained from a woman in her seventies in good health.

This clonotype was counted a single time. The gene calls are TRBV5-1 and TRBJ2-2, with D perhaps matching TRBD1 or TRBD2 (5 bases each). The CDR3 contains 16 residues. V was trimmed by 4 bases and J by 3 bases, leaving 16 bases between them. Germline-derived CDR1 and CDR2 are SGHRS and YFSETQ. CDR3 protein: CASSTGGTTHTGELFF. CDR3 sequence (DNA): TGCGCCAGCAGCACTGGGGGTACGACCCACACCGGGGAGCTGTTTTTT.

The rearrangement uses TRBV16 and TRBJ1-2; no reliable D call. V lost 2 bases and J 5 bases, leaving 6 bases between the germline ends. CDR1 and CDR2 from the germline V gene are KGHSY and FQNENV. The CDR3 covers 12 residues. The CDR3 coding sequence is TGTGCCAGCAGCCAAACTGAGTATGGCTACACCTTC. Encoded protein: CASSQTEYGYTF.

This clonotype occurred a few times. The CDR3 coding sequence is TGCAGTGCTAGTCCCCTAGCGGGCGGGGAGACCCAGTACTTC. Translating it yields CSASPLAGGETQYF. The rearrangement links TRBV20-1 to TRBJ2-5; 8 bases agree with TRBD2. The length of the CDR3 is 14 residues. Germline-derived CDR1 and CDR2 are DFQATT and SNEGSKA (reference sequence). Losses at the gene ends were 3 bases for V and 5 bases for J; bases not matched to a gene: 8.

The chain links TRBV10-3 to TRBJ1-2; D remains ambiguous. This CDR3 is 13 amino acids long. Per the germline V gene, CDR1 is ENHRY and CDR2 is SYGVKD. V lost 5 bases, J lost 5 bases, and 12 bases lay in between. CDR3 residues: CAISTDPLYGYTF. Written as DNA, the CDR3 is TGTGCCATCAGTACGGACCCCCTTTATGGCTACACCTTC.

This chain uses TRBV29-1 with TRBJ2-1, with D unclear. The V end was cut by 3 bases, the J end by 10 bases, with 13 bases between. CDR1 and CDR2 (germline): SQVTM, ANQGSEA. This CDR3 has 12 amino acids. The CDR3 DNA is TGCAGCGTTGAGTTAAACGGAAGGGAGCAGTTCTTC. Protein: CSVELNGREQFF.

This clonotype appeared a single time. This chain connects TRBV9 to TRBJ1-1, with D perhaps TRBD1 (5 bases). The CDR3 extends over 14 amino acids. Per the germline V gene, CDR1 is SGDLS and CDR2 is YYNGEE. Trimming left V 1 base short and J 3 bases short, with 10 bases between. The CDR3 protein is CASSVLARDTEAFF. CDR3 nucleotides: TGTGCCAGCAGCGTATTGGCCAGGGACACTGAAGCTTTCTTT. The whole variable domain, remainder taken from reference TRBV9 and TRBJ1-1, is DSGVTQTPKHLITATGQRVTLRCSPRSGDLSVYWYQQSLDQGLQFLIQYYNGEERAKGNILERFSAQQFPDLHSELNLSSLELGDSALYFCASSVLARDTEAFFGQGTRLTVV.

The CDR3 DNA sequence: TGTGCCAGCAGCTTAGGACCGAGGACCTACAATGAGCAGTTCTTC. Its translation: CASSLGPRTYNEQFF. The chain links TRBV7-2 to TRBJ2-1; D is unresolved. Per the germline V gene, CDR1 is SGHTA and CDR2 is FQGNSA. Trimming shortened V by 1 base and J by 2 bases, and 9 bases separated the two germline ends. The CDR3 is 15 residues long.

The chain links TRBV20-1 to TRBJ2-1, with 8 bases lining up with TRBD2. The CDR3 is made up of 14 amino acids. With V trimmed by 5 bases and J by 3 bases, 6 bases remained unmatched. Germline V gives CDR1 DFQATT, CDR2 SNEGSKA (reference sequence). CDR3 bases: TGCAGTGCTCCGAGCGGGGGTAACTACAATGAGCAGTTCTTC. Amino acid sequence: CSAPSGGNYNEQFF.

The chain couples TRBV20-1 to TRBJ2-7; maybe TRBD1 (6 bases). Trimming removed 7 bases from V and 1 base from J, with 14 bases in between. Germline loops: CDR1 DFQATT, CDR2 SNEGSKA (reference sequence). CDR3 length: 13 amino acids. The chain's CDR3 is CSVPSRGSYEQYF. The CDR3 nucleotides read TGCAGTGTCCCGAGCAGGGGATCCTACGAGCAGTACTTC.

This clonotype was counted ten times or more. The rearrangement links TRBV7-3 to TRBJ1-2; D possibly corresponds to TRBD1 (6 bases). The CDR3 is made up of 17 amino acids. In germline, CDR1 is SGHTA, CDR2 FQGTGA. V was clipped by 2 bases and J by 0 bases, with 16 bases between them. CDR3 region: CASSLWDIREPNYGYTF. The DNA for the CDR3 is TGTGCCAGCAGCTTATGGGACATACGCGAACCTAACTATGGCTACACCTTC.

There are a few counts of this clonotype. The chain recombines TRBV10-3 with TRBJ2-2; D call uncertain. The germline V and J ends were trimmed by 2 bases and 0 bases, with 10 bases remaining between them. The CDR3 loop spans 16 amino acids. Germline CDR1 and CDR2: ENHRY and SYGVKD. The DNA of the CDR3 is TGTGCCATCAGTGAGGCGGTGGAAACGAACACCGGGGAGCTGTTTTTT. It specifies CAISEAVETNTGELFF.

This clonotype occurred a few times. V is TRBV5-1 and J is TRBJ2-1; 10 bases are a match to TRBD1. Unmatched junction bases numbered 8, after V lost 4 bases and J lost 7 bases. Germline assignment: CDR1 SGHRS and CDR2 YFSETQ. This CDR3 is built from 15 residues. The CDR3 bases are TGCGCCAGCAGCACATCGGGACAGGGGTGGAATGAGCAGTTCTTC. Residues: CASSTSGQGWNEQFF. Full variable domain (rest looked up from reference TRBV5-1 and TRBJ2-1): KAGVTQTPRYLIKTRGQQVTLSCSPISGHRSVSWYQQTPGQGLQFLFEYFSETQRNKGNFPGRFSGRQFSNSRSEMNVSTLELGDSALYLCASSTSGQGWNEQFFGPGTRLTVL.

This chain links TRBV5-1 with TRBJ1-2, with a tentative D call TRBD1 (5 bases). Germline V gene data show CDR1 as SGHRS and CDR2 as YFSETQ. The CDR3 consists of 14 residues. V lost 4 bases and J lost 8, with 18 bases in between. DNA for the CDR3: TGCGCCAGCAGCGCGGACCACTCAGGGTACGGCTACACCTTC. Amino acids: CASSADHSGYGYTF.

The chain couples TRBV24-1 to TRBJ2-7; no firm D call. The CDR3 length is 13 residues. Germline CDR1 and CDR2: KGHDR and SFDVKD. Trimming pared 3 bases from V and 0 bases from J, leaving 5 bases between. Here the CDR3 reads CATSDGVSYEQYF. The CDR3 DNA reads TGTGCCACCAGTGATGGGGTCTCCTACGAGCAGTACTTC.

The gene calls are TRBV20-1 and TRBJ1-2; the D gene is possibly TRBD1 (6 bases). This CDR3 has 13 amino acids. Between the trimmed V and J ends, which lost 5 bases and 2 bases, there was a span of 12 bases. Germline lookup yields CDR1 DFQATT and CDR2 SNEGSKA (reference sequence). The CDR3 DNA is TGCAGTGCTTCCCGGGACACCAACTATGGCTACACCTTC. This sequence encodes CSASRDTNYGYTF.

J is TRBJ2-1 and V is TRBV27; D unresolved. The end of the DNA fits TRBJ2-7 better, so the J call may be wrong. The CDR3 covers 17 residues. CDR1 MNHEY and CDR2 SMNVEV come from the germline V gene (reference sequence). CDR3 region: CASSLSPQAVSSYEQYF. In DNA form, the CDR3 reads TGTGCCAGCAGTTTATCGCCCCAGGCCGTCAGCTCCTACGAGCAGTACTTC.

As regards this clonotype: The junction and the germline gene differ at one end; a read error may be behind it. The CDR3 DNA is TGTGCTAGTGGTTTAGTACTAACCTACGAGCAGCACTTC. Translated: CASGLVLTYEQHF. The J gene is TRBJ2-7, the V gene TRBV12-5; no definite D call. In germline, CDR1 is LGHNT, CDR2 FRNRAP. The CDR3 spans 13 residues.

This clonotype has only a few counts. The CDR3 protein is CASSLSLGQGTWETQYF. The DNA of the CDR3 is TGTGCCAGCAGTTTATCTCTCGGACAGGGAACGTGGGAGACCCAGTACTTC. This chain joins TRBV12-3 or TRBV12-4 and TRBJ2-5; 8 nucleotides line up with TRBD1. The CDR3 consists of 17 residues. Unmatched junction bases numbered 13, after V lost 2 bases and J lost 5 bases.

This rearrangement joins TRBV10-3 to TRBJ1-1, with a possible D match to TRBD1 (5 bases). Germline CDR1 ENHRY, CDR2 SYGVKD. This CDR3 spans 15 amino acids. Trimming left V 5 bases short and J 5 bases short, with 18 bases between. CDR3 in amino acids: CAISNAPREGTEAFF. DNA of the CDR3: TGTGCCATCAGTAATGCCCCCAGGGAGGGGACTGAAGCTTTCTTT.

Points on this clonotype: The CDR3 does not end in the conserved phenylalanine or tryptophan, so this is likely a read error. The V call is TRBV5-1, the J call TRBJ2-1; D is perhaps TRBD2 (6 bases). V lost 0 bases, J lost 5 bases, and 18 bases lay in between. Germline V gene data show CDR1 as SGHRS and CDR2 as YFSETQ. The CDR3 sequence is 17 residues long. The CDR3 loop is CASSLGSRRGMNNEQFY. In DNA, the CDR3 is TGCGCCAGCAGCTTGGGGAGCCGGCGGGGAATGAACAATGAGCAGTTCTAC.

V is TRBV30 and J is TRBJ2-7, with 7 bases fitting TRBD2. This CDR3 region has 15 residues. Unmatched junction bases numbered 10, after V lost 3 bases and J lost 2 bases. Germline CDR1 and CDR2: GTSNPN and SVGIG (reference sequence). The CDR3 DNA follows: TGTGCCTGGAGCCGGGGGGAAGGAATGGCCTACGAGCAGTACTTC. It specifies CAWSRGEGMAYEQYF.